This entry lists 22 T cell receptor beta chains sequenced from one sample in a study of T cell repertoires in cytomegalovirus infection. Using its own MiXCR run on the reads, TCRdb lists one record per CDR3 protein. The top ten hold about 20% of the sample, which has about 740,000 distinct CDR3 sequences, 33% seen once. Their target antigens are unknown. The sample in question was cultured PBMCs, obtained from culture after CMV antigen stimulation. The receptors were gathered from a human donor in good health (CMV status not recorded). Some clones in this sample may be carry-over from other donors' samples.

V gene TRBV19 combines with J gene TRBJ2-7; D might be TRBD2 (6 bases). Per the germline V gene, CDR1 is LNHDA and CDR2 is SQIVND (reference sequence). CDR3 length: 12 residues. Trimming pared 6 bases from V and 5 bases from J, leaving 11 bases between. The CDR3 protein is CASSRLGHEQYF. CDR3 DNA sequence: TGTGCCAGTAGCAGACTAGGTCACGAGCAGTACTTC. The entire variable domain, with the rest obtained from reference TRBV19 and TRBJ2-7, is as follows: DGGITQSPKYLFRKEGQNVTLSCEQNLNHDAMYWYRQDPGQGLRLIYYSQIVNDFQKGDIAEGYSVSREKKESFPLTVTSAQKNPTAFYLCASSRLGHEQYFGPGTRLTVT.

Here the CDR3 DNA reads TGTGCCAGCTCACCATCAGCCCTGCAGCCCCAGCATTTT. It encodes CASSPSALQPQHF. V is TRBV18 and J is TRBJ1-5; no reliable D call. CDR3 length: 13 residues. CDR1 and CDR2 (germline): KGHSH, LQKENI. The ends were cut back, 2 bases at V and 7 bases at J, with 9 bases in the middle.

The CDR3 DNA follows: TGCGCCAGCAGCCAATCTGGGACAGGGGAAACCTACGAGCAGTACTTC. This encodes CASSQSGTGETYEQYF. The chain has TRBV4-1 and TRBJ2-7; TRBD1 agrees at 10 bases. The V gene's germline CDR1 is MGHRA and CDR2 YSYEKL. The CDR3 consists of 16 residues. Trimming removed 2 bases from V and 2 bases from J; junction bases left unmatched: 6.

This clonotype was seen at least ten times. The gene calls are TRBV5-6 and TRBJ2-1, with D hard to call. This CDR3 region has 13 residues. The V end was cut by 0 bases, the J end by 6 bases, with 7 bases between. Per the germline V gene, CDR1 is SGHDT and CDR2 is YYEEEE. The CDR3 region is CASSLVQSNEQFF. CDR3 nucleotide sequence: TGTGCCAGCAGCTTGGTACAGTCCAATGAGCAGTTCTTC. Using reference TRBV5-6 and TRBJ2-1 for the parts outside the CDR3, the full variable domain is DAGVTQSPTHLIKTRGQQVTLRCSPKSGHDTVSWYQQALGQGPQFIFQYYEEEERQRGNFPDRFSGHQFPNYSSELNVNALLLGDSALYLCASSLVQSNEQFFGPGTRLTVL.

V is TRBV6-2 or TRBV6-3 and J is TRBJ2-7; TRBD2 might be the D (5 bases). The CDR3 runs 13 residues. Trimming cost V 6 bases and J 6 bases, with 15 bases left between them. CDR1 is MNHEY, CDR2 SVGEGT, per germline. The CDR3 spells CASRKDGGSEQYF. CDR3 nucleotides: TGTGCCAGCAGAAAGGACGGAGGTTCCGAGCAGTACTTC.

The chain has TRBV7-6 and TRBJ1-6; TRBD1 matches at 7 bases. The germline V gene encodes CDR1 SGHVS and CDR2 FNYEAQ. CDR3 size: 15 residues. J was trimmed by 3 bases and V by 4 bases; bases with no gene match: 3. CDR3 protein: CASSSGTDYNSPLHF. The CDR3 nucleotides read TGTGCCAGCAGCTCCGGGACAGACTATAATTCACCCCTCCACTTT.

There are a few counts of this clonotype. This CDR3 reads CASSLAQLAGSGSNQPQHF. CDR3 nucleotide sequence: TGTGCCAGCAGTTTAGCACAACTCGCAGGGAGCGGGAGCAATCAGCCCCAGCATTTT. This rearrangement joins TRBV12-3 or TRBV12-4 to TRBJ1-5, with D tentatively TRBD1 (5 bases). Trimming stripped 0 bases from V and 1 base from J, with 19 bases between. The CDR3 covers 19 residues.

This clonotype was seen ten or more times. This sequence joins TRBV7-2 and TRBJ2-5; D is possibly TRBD2 (6 bases). V was cut by 1 base and J by 3 bases, with 9 bases left in between. The CDR3 is 14 residues long. Per germline, CDR1 SGHTA and CDR2 FQGNSA. The CDR3 DNA reads as TGTGCCAGCAGCTTAGGACTAGTCAAAGAGACCCAGTACTTC. It translates to CASSLGLVKETQYF.

The gene calls are TRBV6-1 and TRBJ1-1, with D uncertain. Between the trimmed V and J ends, which lost 6 bases and 8 bases, there was a span of 13 bases. The CDR3 contains 12 residues. CDR1 and CDR2 from the germline V gene are MNHNS and SASEGT. The CDR3 nucleotides are TGTGCCAGCAGCTACACCGATAGGGAAGCTTTCTTT. Its translation is CASSYTDREAFF.

The DNA of the CDR3 is TGTGCCAGCAGCTTCCTAGACAGATACAGGGGAGAGACCCAGTACTTC. Its protein product is CASSFLDRYRGETQYF. V and J are TRBV7-9 and TRBJ2-5; 7 nucleotides line up with TRBD1. Germline lookup yields CDR1 SEHNR and CDR2 FQNEAQ (reference sequence). This CDR3 comprises 16 residues. V lost 3 bases and J lost 4; bases outside the gene matches: 11.

Concerning this clonotype itself: One end of the junction varies from germline; a read error may be responsible. The chain is built from TRBV7-2 and TRBJ1-1; D is perhaps TRBD1 (5 bases). There are 15 residues in the CDR3. The germline gives CDR1 SGHTA, CDR2 FQGNSA. In DNA form, the CDR3 reads TGTGCCAGCAGCCCTCACGGGGGATCGAACGCTGAAGCTTTCTTT. Translation gives CASSPHGGSNAEAFF.

The table lists this clonotype with a few counts. The rearrangement joins TRBV7-2 to TRBJ2-7, with TRBD2 matching over 7 bases. The V gene's germline CDR1 is SGHTA and CDR2 FQGNSA. CDR3 length: 15 amino acids. V dropped 1 base and J dropped 4; count of bases not matched to a gene: 7. CDR3 loop: CASSLGEGGAYEQYF. CDR3 sequence (DNA): TGTGCCAGCAGCTTAGGTGAGGGAGGGGCTTACGAGCAGTACTTC.

This clonotype appeared a few times. The rearrangement uses TRBV6-1 and TRBJ1-6; no clear D gene. This CDR3 has 11 residues. Germline CDR1 MNHNS, CDR2 SASEGT. The ends were cut back, 1 base at V and 11 bases at J, with 3 bases in the middle. CDR3 sequence: CASSEGTPLHF. The CDR3 nucleotides are TGTGCCAGCAGTGAAGGGACACCCCTCCACTTT.

A few counts support this clonotype. V usage is TRBV7-4 and J usage is TRBJ2-3; 10 bases line up with TRBD2. Trimming cost V 8 bases and J 3 bases; bases outside gene matches: 2. The V gene's germline CDR1 is SGHVT and CDR2 SQSDAQ. This CDR3 is 13 amino acids long. In DNA, the CDR3 is TGTGCCAGCGGTAGCGGGGGGACAGATACGCAGTATTTT. It translates to CASGSGGTDTQYF.

J is TRBJ2-3 and V is TRBV11-2; 10 bases are a match to TRBD1. Germline V gene data show CDR1 as SGHAT and CDR2 as FQNNGV. J gave up 4 bases and V 5 bases, and 6 bases lay outside the gene matches. This CDR3 spans 15 amino acids. CDR3 amino acids: CASSATGGRADTQYF. Here the CDR3 DNA reads TGTGCCAGCAGCGCGACAGGGGGCCGGGCAGATACGCAGTATTTT.

Comment on this clonotype: Since a much larger clone is just one base distant, this may be a read error. The chain joins TRBV12-3 or TRBV12-4 to TRBJ2-1; maybe TRBD2 (6 bases). The J call is in doubt because the DNA end fits TRBJ2-7 better. The CDR3 consists of 14 residues. CDR3 sequence reads: CASSPRDSSDEQYF. CDR3 in DNA: TGTGCCAGCAGCCCAAGGGACTCGAGCGATGAGCAGTACTTC.

A few counts support this clonotype. V gene TRBV4-1 combines with J gene TRBJ2-7, with TRBD1 matching over 7 bases. Germline V gene lookup returns CDR1 MGHRA and CDR2 YSYEKL. The CDR3 is 16 amino acids. The V segment lost 1 base and the J segment 9 bases; nucleotides outside the gene matches: 15. In DNA form, the CDR3 reads TGCGCCAGCAGCCAAGTGGGGACAGCTCTTTCCTATGGGCAGTACTTC. This codes for CASSQVGTALSYGQYF.

The chain employs TRBV5-8 and TRBJ2-2, with D perhaps assigned TRBD1 or TRBD2 (5 bases each). The V gene's germline CDR1 is SGHTS and CDR2 YDEGEE. CDR3 length equals 16 residues. Trimming took off 4 bases at V and 0 bases at J, with 13 bases between the two ends. This chain's CDR3 is CASSPSGTPNTGELFF. The CDR3 nucleotides read TGTGCCAGCAGCCCATCCGGGACCCCGAACACCGGGGAGCTGTTTTTT.

This chain links TRBV20-1 with TRBJ2-5; D is unresolved. The CDR3 extends over 12 amino acids. Germline V lookup: CDR1 DFQATT, CDR2 SNEGSKA (reference sequence). The V and J ends lost 3 bases and 7 bases respectively, with 12 bases between them. Here the CDR3 reads CSASWPPGTQYF. The CDR3 DNA is TGCAGTGCTAGTTGGCCCCCTGGGACCCAGTACTTC.

Many counts were recorded for this clonotype. The chain has TRBV7-2 and TRBJ2-3, with 13 bases aligning to TRBD2. V shed 5 bases and J 6 bases; nucleotides not matched to a gene: 11. The CDR3 loop spans 17 amino acids. The germline V gene encodes CDR1 SGHTA and CDR2 FQGNSA. The CDR3 DNA reads as TGTGCCAGCAGCCCCTCGGGACTAGCGGGATTCACCGATACGCAGTATTTT. This codes for CASSPSGLAGFTDTQYF.

The chain uses TRBV12-3 or TRBV12-4 and TRBJ1-5; D unclear. V dropped 1 base and J dropped 2 bases, with 12 bases sitting between them. The CDR3 sequence is 16 residues long. The CDR3 DNA is TGTGCCAGCAGTTTAGGGGTGGGTAAAGGCAATCAGCCCCAGCATTTT. Protein sequence: CASSLGVGKGNQPQHF.

Only a few counts were recorded for this clonotype. The J gene is TRBJ2-7, the V gene TRBV7-2, with TRBD2 as a possible D gene (6 bases). The CDR3 runs to 16 residues. Trimming stripped 0 bases from V and 3 bases from J, with 15 bases between. Germline V gives CDR1 SGHTA, CDR2 FQGNSA. The CDR3 nucleotides are TGTGCCAGCAGCTTAGCCTCCGCGGGGAGCGGCTACGAGCAGTACTTC. As protein: CASSLASAGSGYEQYF.